Below are 26 T cell receptor beta chains sequenced from a single sample in a study of patients and donors after allogeneic stem cell transplantation. Each CDR3 protein gets one entry after TCRdb re-called the RT-PCR reads with MiXCR. The data show about a million distinct CDR3 sequences, more than 15% seen once. The sequenced sample was blood, either unsorted or a sorted T cell fraction (not recorded which). The receptor set was obtained from a human donor who was either an allogeneic HSCT recipient or a stem cell or donor lymphocyte infusion donor (not recorded which). It is not recorded whose cells these are; they may come from a transplant donor.

This clonotype was recorded a few times. V and J are TRBV25-1 and TRBJ2-2; 7 bases fit TRBD1. Germline assignment: CDR1 MGHDK and CDR2 SYGVNS. V lost 3 bases and J lost 5; bases outside the gene matches: 6. The CDR3 totals 15 residues. CDR3 region: CASSDLRQGTGELFF. The CDR3 DNA reads as TGTGCCAGCAGTGACCTTAGACAGGGAACCGGGGAGCTGTTTTTT.

In its sample, this clonotype was seen a few times. The chain recombines TRBV10-2 with TRBJ2-7; D gene ambiguous. This CDR3 contains 15 residues. V was clipped by 8 bases and J by 9 bases, with 26 bases between them. The germline V gene encodes CDR1 WSHSY and CDR2 SAAADI. For the CDR3, the DNA is TGCGCCAGCGCGGCCTCCTCGAAAGTCCCCTTGGTGCAGTACTTC. It translates to CASAASSKVPLVQYF.

This rearrangement joins TRBV5-1 to TRBJ2-1; no definite D call. The germline gives CDR1 SGHRS, CDR2 YFSETQ. V dropped 2 bases and J dropped 2 bases, with 14 bases sitting between them. There are 16 residues in the CDR3. The CDR3 sequence: CASSFRITRTYNEQFF. DNA of the CDR3: TGCGCCAGCAGCTTTCGAATCACCAGGACCTACAATGAGCAGTTCTTC.

The chain has TRBV6-5 and TRBJ1-2; 8 bases fit TRBD1. Trimming cost V 2 bases and J 8 bases; bases outside gene matches: 7. This CDR3 region has 14 residues. Germline assignment: CDR1 MNHEY and CDR2 SVGAGI. CDR3: CASSYDGTGIGYTF. For the CDR3, the DNA is TGTGCCAGCAGTTACGACGGGACAGGAATCGGCTACACCTTC.

The chain uses TRBV24-1 and TRBJ2-3; unclear D gene. From germline, CDR1 is KGHDR and CDR2 SFDVKD. This CDR3 has 16 residues. With 0 bases removed from V and 1 base from J, the gap between germline ends came to 10 bases. CDR3 region: CATSDLSNTGTDTQYF. CDR3 nucleotide sequence: TGTGCCACCAGTGATTTGTCGAACACCGGCACAGATACGCAGTATTTT.

The chain links TRBV29-1 to TRBJ2-5; 8 nucleotides line up with TRBD1. CDR1 is SQVTM, CDR2 ANQGSEA, per germline. J gave up 4 bases and V 5 bases, and 9 bases lay outside the gene matches. The CDR3 covers 14 residues. The CDR3 is CSVQGRGPAETQYF. For the CDR3, the DNA is TGCAGCGTTCAGGGCAGGGGGCCCGCAGAGACCCAGTACTTC. The full variable domain, completed using reference TRBV29-1 and TRBJ2-5, is SAVISQKPSRDICQRGTSLTIQCQVDSQVTMMFWYRQQPGQSLTLIATANQGSEATYESGFVIDKFPISRPNLTFSTLTVSNMSPEDSSIYLCSVQGRGPAETQYFGPGTRLLVL.

This clonotype was detected only a few times. The chain is built from TRBV25-1 and TRBJ1-3; D ambiguous. This CDR3 contains 13 residues. V lost 2 bases and J lost 9, with 11 bases in between. CDR1 and CDR2 (germline): MGHDK, SYGVNS. In nucleotides, the CDR3 is TGTGCCAGCAGTGAAGCGGCCAGTTCCACCATATATTTT. It encodes CASSEAASSTIYF.

The rearrangement uses TRBV7-9 and TRBJ2-1; 11 bases line up with TRBD2. Trimming cost V 5 bases and J 7 bases; bases outside gene matches: 10. CDR3 length: 16 amino acids. The germline V gene encodes CDR1 SEHNR and CDR2 FQNEAQ (reference sequence). CDR3 bases: TGTGCCAGCAGCCCCTCCGGGACTAGCGGCAGGAATGAGCAGTTCTTC. Residues: CASSPSGTSGRNEQFF.

The chain links TRBV12-3 or TRBV12-4 to TRBJ2-2, with D uncertain. V gave up 0 bases and J gave up 0 bases, with 5 bases separating them. The CDR3 extends over 15 amino acids. The CDR3 nucleotides are TGTGCCAGCAGTTTAGCATCATCGAACACCGGGGAGCTGTTTTTT. It encodes CASSLASSNTGELFF.

This clonotype was observed a handful of times. This chain joins TRBV10-3 and TRBJ2-5, with a possible D match to TRBD1 (5 bases). Trimming removed 7 bases at V and 2 bases at J, with 14 bases between. This CDR3 has 14 amino acids. Germline V gives CDR1 ENHRY, CDR2 SYGVKD. The CDR3 DNA follows: TGTGCCATCAAGGGGATAGCTCCTCAAGAGACCCAGTACTTC. Its protein is CAIKGIAPQETQYF.

This clonotype was seen a few times. The chain combines TRBV12-3 or TRBV12-4 with TRBJ1-2; no firm D call. The CDR3 runs to 13 residues. V was pared by 1 base and J by 6 bases, with 9 bases between. The DNA for the CDR3 is TGTGCCAGCAGTTTAGGGAATGCGAATGGCTACACCTTC. As protein: CASSLGNANGYTF.

The rearrangement links TRBV5-1 to TRBJ1-1, with a possible D match to TRBD1 (5 bases). The CDR3 runs 15 residues. V lost 4 bases, J lost 2 bases, and 15 bases lay in between. The germline gives CDR1 SGHRS, CDR2 YFSETQ. The CDR3 region has the DNA TGCGCCAGCAGCCCTCGGCCTCAGGGTAACACTGAAGCTTTCTTT. This encodes CASSPRPQGNTEAFF.

This clonotype has a handful of counts. J is TRBJ2-2 and V is TRBV2; no clear D. Germline values: CDR1 SNHLY, CDR2 FYNNEI. The CDR3 is 15 amino acids. V was cut by 1 base and J by 0 bases, with 6 bases left in between. This CDR3 reads CASSEDSSNTGELFF. The CDR3 nucleotides read TGTGCCAGCAGTGAAGACAGTTCGAACACCGGGGAGCTGTTTTTT.

This clonotype was detected a few times. The chain combines TRBV20-1 with TRBJ2-3, with D possibly TRBD1 on 6 matching bases. Germline lookup yields CDR1 DFQATT and CDR2 SNEGSKA (reference sequence). The CDR3 totals 14 residues. The V gene lost 1 base and the J gene lost 2 bases, with 10 bases spanning the gap. As DNA, the CDR3 is TGCAGTGCTAGAGGGGCAGGGGCCACAGATACGCAGTATTTT. Translated, it gives CSARGAGATDTQYF.

This chain joins TRBV20-1 and TRBJ1-1, with unresolved D. Germline values: CDR1 DFQATT, CDR2 SNEGSKA (reference sequence). The CDR3 has 11 amino acids. V lost 6 bases and J 4 bases, leaving 9 bases between the germline ends. The CDR3 here is CSAEGATEAFF. The CDR3 bases are TGCAGTGCCGAGGGTGCCACTGAAGCTTTCTTT.

The DNA for the CDR3 is TGTGCCAGCAGTGAACCCGACAGGGGGCTGCTGTTTTTT. Residues: CASSEPDRGLLFF. The chain joins TRBV25-1 to TRBJ1-4; 10 bases are a match to TRBD1. CDR1 and CDR2 (germline): MGHDK, SYGVNS. The CDR3 is made up of 13 amino acids. With 2 bases clipped from V and 14 bases from J, the junction kept 5 bases outside the gene matches. Drawing the rest from reference TRBV25-1 and TRBJ1-4, the complete variable domain is EADIYQTPRYLVIGTGKKITLECSQTMGHDKMYWYQQDPGMELHLIHYSYGVNSTEKGDLSSESTVSRIRTEHFPLTLESARPSHTSQYLCASSEPDRGLLFFGSGTQLSVL.

This clonotype was counted between two and nine times. This chain joins TRBV7-9 and TRBJ2-1; 7 positions match TRBD2. CDR1 and CDR2 from the germline V gene are SEHNR and FQNEAQ (reference sequence). This CDR3 contains 14 residues. After removal of 4 bases from V and 9 bases from J, the junction contained 9 bases not matched to a gene. The CDR3 DNA reads TGTGCCAGCAGCTCAGGACTAGGCGAATCTGAGCAGTTCTTC. Protein product: CASSSGLGESEQFF.

In its sample, this clonotype was seen many times. This chain connects TRBV10-3 to TRBJ2-7; perhaps TRBD1 as D (6 bases). The CDR3 spans 17 residues. The ends were cut back, 2 bases at V and 3 bases at J, with 20 bases in the middle. Germline V lookup: CDR1 ENHRY, CDR2 SYGVKD. Written as DNA, the CDR3 is TGTGCCATCAGTGAGACTTCCTACAGGGCCCTAAGCTACGAGCAGTACTTC. It translates to CAISETSYRALSYEQYF.

CDR3 loop: CASGLAQRGLLSSGELFF. The CDR3 coding sequence is TGTGCTAGTGGTTTGGCCCAAAGGGGACTCCTGTCGTCCGGGGAGCTGTTTTTT. The genes are TRBV12-5 and TRBJ2-2; D might be TRBD2 (6 bases). The germline V gene encodes CDR1 LGHNT and CDR2 FRNRAP. V was cut by 1 base and J by 6 bases, with 21 bases left in between. The length of the CDR3 is 18 residues.

A few counts support this clonotype. The chain has TRBV12-3 or TRBV12-4 and TRBJ1-5; D is ambiguous. The CDR3 loop spans 15 amino acids. Trimming left V 6 bases short and J 0 bases short, with 12 bases between. The CDR3 DNA is TGTGCCAGCAGCCACGAGTGGAATAGCAATCAGCCCCAGCATTTT. It translates to CASSHEWNSNQPQHF.

The gene calls are TRBV7-6 and TRBJ1-6; TRBD1 matches 9 bases. V shed 5 bases, J shed 7 bases, and the junction held 6 bases outside the gene matches. The CDR3 sequence is 15 residues long. In germline, CDR1 is SGHVS, CDR2 FNYEAQ. CDR3 residues: CASSPRGQGNSPLHF. CDR3 sequence (DNA): TGTGCCAGCAGCCCCCGGGGACAGGGAAATTCACCCCTCCACTTT.

This clonotype was counted at least ten times. The chain combines TRBV20-1 with TRBJ1-1, with 9 bases identical to TRBD1. This CDR3 region has 15 residues. J gave up 2 bases and V 5 bases, and 9 bases lay outside the gene matches. CDR1 and CDR2 (germline): DFQATT, SNEGSKA (reference sequence). CDR3 in amino acids: CSARFPGQGNTEAFF. In nucleotides, the CDR3 is TGCAGTGCTCGCTTCCCGGGACAGGGTAACACTGAAGCTTTCTTT.

This clonotype came up many times. V is TRBV25-1 and J is TRBJ2-7, with D maybe TRBD1 (6 bases). Trimming left V 6 bases short and J 6 bases short, with 18 bases between. Per germline, CDR1 MGHDK and CDR2 SYGVNS. The CDR3 has 14 amino acids. Here the CDR3 reads CASSLQGYGAEQYF. The CDR3 DNA reads TGTGCCAGCAGCCTCCAGGGGTACGGGGCCGAGCAGTACTTC.

This chain uses TRBV15 with TRBJ2-7, with D uncertain. Looked up from germline, CDR1 is LNHNV and CDR2 is YYDKDF (reference sequence). The CDR3 consists of 12 residues. Deletions cut 5 bases from V and 5 bases from J, with 10 bases between. CDR3 DNA: TGTGCCACCAGCGGACGGAGCCACGAGCAGTACTTC. It is translated as CATSGRSHEQYF.

J is TRBJ2-5 and V is TRBV10-3, with 10 nucleotides matching TRBD2. The CDR3 loop spans 18 amino acids. Trimming took 4 bases from V and 4 from J; bases not matched to a gene: 15. The germline gives CDR1 ENHRY, CDR2 SYGVKD. The CDR3 region is CAISGGTSGVSSGETQYF. In nucleotides, the CDR3 is TGTGCCATCAGTGGTGGAACTAGCGGGGTGTCATCGGGAGAGACCCAGTACTTC.

This clonotype turned up a few times. The V call is TRBV12-5, the J call TRBJ2-5; TRBD1 aligns across 7 bases. Trimming cost V 1 base and J 4 bases; bases outside gene matches: 3. The CDR3 extends over 14 amino acids. Germline V gene sequence: CDR1 LGHNT, CDR2 FRNRAP. The CDR3 loop is CASGLDTGVETQYF. CDR3 DNA: TGTGCTAGTGGTTTGGATACAGGGGTAGAGACCCAGTACTTC.